The rows below give T cell receptor beta chains drawn from one sample of a study of T-cell reconstitution after alpha-beta-depleted transplantation in children. From the PCR reads, TCRdb called clonotypes with MiXCR, one entry per CDR3 protein. The data hold about 1,000,000 distinct CDR3 sequences, with roughly 29% observed a single time. Sequencing was performed on PBMCs, mostly from graft donor cells, taken 360 days after TCRalphabeta/CD19-depleted stem cell transplant. The receptor set was obtained from a boy under three years old who had a stem cell transplant for SCID, so the T cells may come from the graft donor. CDR3s include the opening cysteine and the closing phenylalanine or tryptophan. The order of the fields is clone size, CDR3 length, J gene, V gene, D gene, CDR3 DNA, CDR3 protein. A D gene is named only where the DNA matches it firmly. Part of the rows lack a size; the others show once, few, many or a class for expanded clones.

>NA|15|TRBJ1-1|TRBV4-3|NA
TGCGCCAGCAGCCCGACGCCCCCGCTGAACACTGAAGCTTTCTTT
CASSPTPPLNTEAFF
>few|15|TRBJ2-7|TRBV5-1|NA
TGCGCCAGCACCCCCCGAACCGCAGGGGACCACGAGCAGTACTTC
CASTPRTAGDHEQYF
>NA|16|TRBJ2-5|TRBV7-2|TRBD2
TGTGCCAGCAGTTTAAGACTAGCGGGGGGGAGGGAGACCCAGTACTTC
CASSLRLAGGRETQYF
>NA|16|TRBJ2-5|TRBV3-1|TRBD2
TGTGCCAGCAGCTACGGTAGCGGGGGGGCGATGGAGACCCAGTACTTC
CASSYGSGGAMETQYF
>NA|16|TRBJ2-3|TRBV27|NA
TGTGCCAGCAGTTTGGCGTGGGGCGGGGTCACAGATACGCAGTATTTT
CASSLAWGGVTDTQYF
>few|17|TRBJ2-5|TRBV28|NA
TGTGCCAGCAGCCCGAGGCTAGCTGGCGTAAACTTGGAGACCCAGTACTTC
CASSPRLAGVNLETQYF
>NA|16|TRBJ2-5|TRBV7-3|TRBD2
TGTGCCAGCAGCTTAACCCGCGGGGGGGCCCAAGAGACCCAGTACTTC
CASSLTRGGAQETQYF
>NA|13|TRBJ1-2|TRBV29-1|TRBD1
TGCAGCGTTGATGTCAGGGGGCAGGGCGGCTACTCCTTC
CSVDVRGQGGYSF
>once|19|TRBJ2-1|TRBV6-1|NA
TGTGCCAGAAAAGAGGGACTGCGTGCCCCTAAAAGCTCCTACAATGAGCAGTTCTTC
CARKEGLRAPKSSYNEQFF
>few|14|TRBJ2-5|TRBV20-1|NA
TGCAGTGCTAGCCCGGTACACCCCCAAGAGACCCAGTACTTC
CSASPVHPQETQYF
>few|13|TRBJ1-1|TRBV7-2|NA
TGTGCCAGCAGCTTTACAGGAGACACTGAAGCTTTCTTT
CASSFTGDTEAFF
>NA|12|TRBJ2-5|TRBV6-5|NA
TGTGCCAGCAGCGGAACTAAAGGGACCCAGTACTTC
CASSGTKGTQYF
>NA|15|TRBJ1-5|TRBV4-3|NA
TGCGCCAGCAGCCCAGAAATTCGTGGGGGACAGCCCCAGCATTTT
CASSPEIRGGQPQHF
>NA|14|TRBJ2-1|TRBV12-3/TRBV12-4|NA
TGTGCCAGCAGACTCGGGGGCCCCTACAATGAGCAGTTCTTC
CASRLGGPYNEQFF
>NA|14|TRBJ2-7|TRBV12-3/TRBV12-4|NA
TGTGCCAGCACCCCAGGGAAGCAGTACTACGAGCAGTACTTC
CASTPGKQYYEQYF
>NA|13|TRBJ1-3|TRBV20-1|NA
TGCAGTGCTAGGCAGGATGGTGGAAACACCATATATTTT
CSARQDGGNTIYF
>NA|15|TRBJ2-4|TRBV5-1|TRBD1
TGCGCCAGCAGCTTGTACAGGGGTGAGTCCGGCATTCAGTACTTC
CASSLYRGESGIQYF
>once|16|TRBJ2-3|TRBV20-1|TRBD1
TGCAGTGCTAGAGCCCTTGGGACAGGCCTCACAGATACGCAGTATTTT
CSARALGTGLTDTQYF
>NA|17|TRBJ2-6|TRBV5-1|NA
TGCGCCAGCAGCTTAGACTTGGGGGTATCTGGGGCCAACGTCCTGACTTTC
CASSLDLGVSGANVLTF
>NA|13|TRBJ2-5|TRBV6-2/TRBV6-3|NA
TGTGCCAGCAGCCCCCATTGGCCAGAGACCCAGTACTTC
CASSPHWPETQYF
>few|15|TRBJ2-2|TRBV9|NA
TGTGCCAGCAGCGTAGAGGACTGGAACACCGGGGAGCTGTTTTTT
CASSVEDWNTGELFF
>few|16|TRBJ1-1|TRBV6-1|NA
TGTGCCAGCAGCCCAACCGGGCAGGGACAGAACACTGAAGCTTTCTTT
CASSPTGQGQNTEAFF
>NA|16|TRBJ2-1|TRBV11-2|TRBD1
TGTGCCAGCAGTTTGCAGGGGGCGAGGTCCTACAATGAGCAGTTCTTC
CASSLQGARSYNEQFF
>NA|17|TRBJ2-1|TRBV23-1|TRBD2
TGCGCCAGCAGTCAATCGGGGACTAGCGGGAACAACAATGAGCAGTTCTTC
CASSQSGTSGNNNEQFF
>NA|12|TRBJ2-7|TRBV6-2/TRBV6-3|NA
TGTGCCAGCAGAAAACAACTGTCCCAGCAGTACTTC
CASRKQLSQQYF
>few|15|TRBJ2-1|TRBV12-3/TRBV12-4|TRBD1
TGTGCCAGCAGTCCACACAGGGGGCGCGACAATGAGCAGTTCTTC
CASSPHRGRDNEQFF
>few|13|TRBJ2-3|TRBV6-5|NA
TGTGCCAGCAGTTACTCCGTCGGGGATACGCAGTATTTT
CASSYSVGDTQYF
>NA|15|TRBJ2-7|TRBV20-1|NA
TGCAGTGCTAGAGATGAGAGGTACTCCAAGTACGAGCAGTACTTC
CSARDERYSKYEQYF
>few|15|TRBJ2-1|TRBV5-1|NA
TGCGCCAGCAGCTTGGCCCCCGACAGGTACAATGAGCAGTTCTTC
CASSLAPDRYNEQFF
>few|15|TRBJ2-1|TRBV13|NA
TGTGCCAGCAGCTCTCCAAATCCGTTTGGTAATGAGCAGTTCTTC
CASSSPNPFGNEQFF
>NA|15|TRBJ2-1|TRBV6-2/TRBV6-3|NA
TGTGCCAGCAGCCCTCCGGACCCGATTTACAATGAGCAGTTCTTC
CASSPPDPIYNEQFF
>few|12|TRBJ2-2|TRBV29-1|NA
TGCAGCGTTTGGCTGAACACCGGGGAGCTGTTTTTT
CSVWLNTGELFF
>NA|16|TRBJ2-4|TRBV4-2|TRBD2
TGTGCCAGCAGCCAGGCCAGAGAGCGGGGGATAAACATTCAGTACTTC
CASSQARERGINIQYF
>many|14|TRBJ1-2|TRBV27|TRBD1
TGTGCCAGCAGTTTATACCCGGACAGGGATGGCTACACCTTC
CASSLYPDRDGYTF
>NA|12|TRBJ2-5|TRBV20-1|TRBD2
TGCAGTGTGGGGGGGTACCAAGAGACCCAGTACTTC
CSVGGYQETQYF
>many|14|TRBJ2-5|TRBV6-1|NA
TGTGCCAGCAGTCCCCGGGGTGCAAAAGAGACCCAGTACTTC
CASSPRGAKETQYF